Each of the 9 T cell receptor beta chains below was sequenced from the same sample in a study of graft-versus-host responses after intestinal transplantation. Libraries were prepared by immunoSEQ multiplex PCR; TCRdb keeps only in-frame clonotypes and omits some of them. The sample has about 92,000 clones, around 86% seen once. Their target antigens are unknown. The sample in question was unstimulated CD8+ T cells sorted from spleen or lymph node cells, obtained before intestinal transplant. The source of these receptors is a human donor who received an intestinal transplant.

CDR3 in DNA: TGCAGCGTTGAGGAGGGGAACTATGGCTACACCTTC. Translating it yields CSVEEGNYGYTF. The gene calls are TRBV29-1 and TRBJ1-2; TRBD1 might be the D (5 bases). V dropped 3 bases and J dropped 2 bases, with 7 bases sitting between them. The CDR3 consists of 12 residues. Per the germline V gene, CDR1 is SQVTM and CDR2 is ANQGSEA.

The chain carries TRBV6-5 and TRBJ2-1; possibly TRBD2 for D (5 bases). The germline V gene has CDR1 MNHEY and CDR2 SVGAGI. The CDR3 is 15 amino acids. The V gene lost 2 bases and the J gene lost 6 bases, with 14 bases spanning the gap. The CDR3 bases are TGTGCCAGCAGTTACGCCCTAGCTGCTGTCAATGAGCAGTTCTTC. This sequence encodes CASSYALAAVNEQFF.

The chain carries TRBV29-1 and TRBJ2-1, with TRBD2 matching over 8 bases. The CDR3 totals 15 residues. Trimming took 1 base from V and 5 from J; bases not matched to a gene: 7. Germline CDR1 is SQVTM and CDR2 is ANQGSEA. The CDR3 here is CSVEGGSSGNNEQFF. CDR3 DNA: TGCAGCGTTGAAGGGGGCAGTAGCGGGAACAATGAGCAGTTCTTC.

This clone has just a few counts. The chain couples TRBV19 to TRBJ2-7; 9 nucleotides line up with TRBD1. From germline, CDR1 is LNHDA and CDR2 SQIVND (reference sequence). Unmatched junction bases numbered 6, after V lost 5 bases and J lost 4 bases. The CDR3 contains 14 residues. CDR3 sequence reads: CASSPGQGRYEQYF. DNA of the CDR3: TGTGCCAGTAGTCCGGGACAGGGTCGGTACGAGCAGTACTTC.

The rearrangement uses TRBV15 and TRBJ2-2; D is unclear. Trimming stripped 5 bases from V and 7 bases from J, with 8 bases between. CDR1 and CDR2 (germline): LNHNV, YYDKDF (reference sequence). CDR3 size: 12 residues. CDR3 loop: CATSGRRGELFF. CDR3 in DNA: TGTGCCACCAGCGGTAGGCGCGGGGAGCTGTTTTTT.

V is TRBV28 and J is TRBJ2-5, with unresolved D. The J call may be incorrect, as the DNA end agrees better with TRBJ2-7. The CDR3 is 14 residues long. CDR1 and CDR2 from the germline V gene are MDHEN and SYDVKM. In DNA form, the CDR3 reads TGTGCCAGCAGCCCGGGTGTGAGCTCCTACGAGCAGTACTTC. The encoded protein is CASSPGVSSYEQYF.

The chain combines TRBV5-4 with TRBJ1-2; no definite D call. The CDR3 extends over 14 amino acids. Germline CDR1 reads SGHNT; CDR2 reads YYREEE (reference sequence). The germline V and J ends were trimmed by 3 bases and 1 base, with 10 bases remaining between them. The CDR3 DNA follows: TGTGCCAGCAGCTACCCCCAGTATAACTATGGCTACACCTTC. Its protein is CASSYPQYNYGYTF.

Written as DNA, the CDR3 is TGCGCCAGCAGCCAAGAGCCCACGCTTTCCTACGAGCAGTACTTC. The encoded protein is CASSQEPTLSYEQYF. The rearrangement links TRBV4-1 to TRBJ2-7; D not certain. Trimming cost V 0 bases and J 1 base, with 10 bases left between them. Germline-derived CDR1 and CDR2 are MGHRA and YSYEKL. The length of the CDR3 is 15 residues.

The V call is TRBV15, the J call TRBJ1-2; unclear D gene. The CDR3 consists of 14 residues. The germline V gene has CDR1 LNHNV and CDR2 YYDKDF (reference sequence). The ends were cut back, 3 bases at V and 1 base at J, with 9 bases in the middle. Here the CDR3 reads CATSSPWRNYGYTF. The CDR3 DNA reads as TGTGCCACCAGCAGCCCCTGGCGTAACTATGGCTACACCTTC. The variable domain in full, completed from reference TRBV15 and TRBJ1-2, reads DAMVIQNPRYQVTQFGKPVTLSCSQTLNHNVMYWYQQKSSQAPKLLFHYYDKDFNNEADTPDNFQSRRPNTSFCFLDIRSPGLGDTAMYLCATSSPWRNYGYTFGSGTRLTVV.